Listed below are T cell receptor beta chains from one sample, sequenced in a study of T cells in Graves' hyperthyroidism and ophthalmopathy. TCRdb ran MiXCR on the multiplex PCR reads and lists one entry per CDR3 protein. The table records 300,000 to 400,000 distinct CDR3 sequences, about 15% of them present only once. Sequences were obtained from blood. The source of these receptors is an older woman with Graves' hyperthyroidism. Both conserved end residues are part of each CDR3. D genes are given only for firm matches. Clone size appears in some rows only: once, few, many, or a class for an expanded clone.

v_call,clone_size,d_call,j_call,cdr3_nt,cdr3_aa
TRBV30,many,TRBD2,TRBJ2-1,TGTGCCTGGAGTTTCGGACTAGCGGGAGTTGAGCAGTTCTTC,CAWSFGLAGVEQFF
TRBV28,many,.,TRBJ2-7,TGTGCCAGCAGTTCTTCTTCCCCAGGGCAGTTCTCCTACGAGCAGTACTTC,CASSSSSPGQFSYEQYF
TRBV11-3,many,.,TRBJ2-1,TGTGCCAGCAGCTCAAAACTAGAGCGATTCCGCAATGAGCAGTTCTTC,CASSSKLERFRNEQFF
TRBV13,many,.,TRBJ2-1,TGTGCCAGCAGCCTCGGGACCCTCACCTACAATGAGCAGTTCTTC,CASSLGTLTYNEQFF
TRBV11-2,many,TRBD2,TRBJ2-1,TGTGCCAGCAGCGCCGGACTAGCGGGGTTCTCCTACAATGAGCAGTTCTTC,CASSAGLAGFSYNEQFF
TRBV3-1,many,.,TRBJ2-1,TGTGCCAGCAGGGAGGATGTGGGGGGCAATGAGCAGTTCTTC,CASREDVGGNEQFF
TRBV11-2,many,TRBD2,TRBJ2-7,TGTGCCAGCAGCCAGAGAGGCGGGGGCTCCTACGAGCAGTACTTC,CASSQRGGGSYEQYF
TRBV5-1,few,TRBD2,TRBJ2-7,TGCGCCAGCAGCTTCCAAGCGGGAGGCTCCTACGAGCAGTACTTC,CASSFQAGGSYEQYF
TRBV7-3,many,.,TRBJ2-7,TGTGCCGGAGGATACGAGCAGTACTTC,CAGGYEQYF
TRBV18,many,.,TRBJ2-7,TGTGCCAGCAGCCCCGCCTCCTACGAGCAGTACTTC,CASSPASYEQYF
TRBV6-1,many,TRBD1,TRBJ2-7,TGTGCCAGCAGCGGACAGGGGGCATTGAACGAGCAGTACTTC,CASSGQGALNEQYF
TRBV20-1,many,.,TRBJ2-3,TGCAGTGCTAGAGTTACACGCGGCACAGATACGCAGTATTTT,CSARVTRGTDTQYF
TRBV18,many,.,TRBJ1-1,TGTGCCAGCTCACCGAGACAGCCGAACACTGAAGCTTTCTTT,CASSPRQPNTEAFF
TRBV11-3,many,.,TRBJ1-1,TGTGCCAGCAGCCCACCATCGGGGCCTTCGAACACTGAAGCTTTCTTT,CASSPPSGPSNTEAFF
TRBV18,.,.,TRBJ2-7,TGTGCCAGCTCACCACCGATGGGGGACGAGCAGTACTTC,CASSPPMGDEQYF
TRBV6-1,.,.,TRBJ2-3,TGTGCCAGCTTGGGGGCGTGGGATGAAGATACGCAGTATTTT,CASLGAWDEDTQYF
TRBV4-2,few,.,TRBJ2-5,TGTGCCAGCAGCCAAGAGCTAGCTTTACAAGAGACCCAGTACTTC,CASSQELALQETQYF
TRBV5-4,.,.,TRBJ2-7,TGTGCCAGCAGCTTGGCGGGACCAACCCAATACGAGCAGTACTTC,CASSLAGPTQYEQYF
TRBV20-1,many,.,TRBJ1-1,TGCAGTGCCCGACAACAGGTCAGGACTGAAGCTTTCTTT,CSARQQVRTEAFF
TRBV24-1,many,TRBD2,TRBJ2-1,TGTGCCACCAGTGTAGCGGGAGGTTCCTACAATGAGCAGTTCTTC,CATSVAGGSYNEQFF
TRBV11-2,many,.,TRBJ2-7,TGTGCCAGCAGCTTAGGTTGGGACTTTCGCTACGAGCAGTACTTC,CASSLGWDFRYEQYF
TRBV2,.,TRBD2,TRBJ2-5,TGTGCCAGCACCACCCTGTTCGGGGGGGAGACCCAGTACTTC,CASTTLFGGETQYF
TRBV12-3/TRBV12-4,.,.,TRBJ2-7,TGTGCCAGCAGTGAACCGGGACGTTGGGCCTACGAGCAGTACTTC,CASSEPGRWAYEQYF
TRBV28,few,.,TRBJ1-3,TGTGCCAGCAGGCTCTACAGAAGCTCTGGAAACACCATATATTTT,CASRLYRSSGNTIYF
TRBV4-1,.,TRBD2,TRBJ2-7,TGCGCCAGCAGCCAGCCGACTAGCGGGAGTCTCGAGCAGTACTTC,CASSQPTSGSLEQYF
TRBV5-1,many,.,TRBJ2-1,TGCGCCAGCGGATTAGACCCTCTCACCTACAATGAGCAGTTCTTC,CASGLDPLTYNEQFF
TRBV27,.,.,TRBJ1-2,TGTGCCAGCAGTTTCACCGGGGGGAGAGCTAACTATGGCTACACCTTC,CASSFTGGRANYGYTF
TRBV7-2,many,.,TRBJ2-7,TGTGCCAGCAGCTTAGGGACACACTCCTACGAGCAGTACTTC,CASSLGTHSYEQYF
TRBV18,many,.,TRBJ2-1,TGTGCCAGCTCACAGGGGGGACAGTCCTACAATGAGCAGTTCTTC,CASSQGGQSYNEQFF
TRBV6-1,many,.,TRBJ2-3,TGTGCCAGCACTCGGTCGCCAACCCCTAGCACAGATACGCAGTATTTT,CASTRSPTPSTDTQYF
TRBV15,many,.,TRBJ2-3,TGTGCCACCAGCCCGGGGGCTATAGGCACAGATACGCAGTATTTT,CATSPGAIGTDTQYF
TRBV4-1,.,.,TRBJ2-7,TGCGCCAGCAGCCAAGACCCGGGACTCTCCTACGAGCAGTACTTC,CASSQDPGLSYEQYF
TRBV18,many,TRBD2,TRBJ2-3,TGTGCCAGCTCACCGACTAGCGGGGGTTTCTGGGATACGCAGTATTTT,CASSPTSGGFWDTQYF
TRBV3-1,many,.,TRBJ1-1,TGTGCCAGCAAAGGGCACACTGAAGCTTTCTTT,CASKGHTEAFF
TRBV24-1,few,.,TRBJ2-1,TGTGCCACCAGTGACCCCCCTAGGGGACACAATGAGCAGTTCTTC,CATSDPPRGHNEQFF
TRBV19,.,.,TRBJ1-3,TGTGCCAGTATGGAGTGGCAGAGTGGAAACACCATATATTTT,CASMEWQSGNTIYF
TRBV4-1,.,.,TRBJ2-7,TGCGCCAGCAGCCATACAAGTCGGGGTTCCACCTACGAGCAGTACTTC,CASSHTSRGSTYEQYF
TRBV30,.,.,TRBJ2-7,TGTGCCTGGAGTGTACTAAAGGGCTACGAGCAGTACTTC,CAWSVLKGYEQYF
TRBV12-3/TRBV12-4,many,.,TRBJ2-1,TGTGCCAGCAGATCACAAATAACGCGGCAGCAGTTCTTC,CASRSQITRQQFF
TRBV7-9,few,TRBD1,TRBJ2-7,TGTGCCAGCAGCCCGGTTTCCAGGGGGTACGAGCAGTACTTC,CASSPVSRGYEQYF
TRBV7-3,few,.,TRBJ1-3,TGTGCCAGCAGCTTAAACGGGGGGCGGGACACCATATATTTT,CASSLNGGRDTIYF
TRBV4-1,.,.,TRBJ2-7,TGCGCCAGCAGCCTCCAGGGAAGGTTTGAGTACAAGCAGTACTTC,CASSLQGRFEYKQYF
TRBV7-2,many,.,TRBJ2-5,TGTGCCAGCAGCTTATTCGGCCAAGGGTTAGAGACCCAGTACTTC,CASSLFGQGLETQYF
TRBV30,few,.,TRBJ2-2,TGTGCCTGGAGGAGCGGGCCCACCGGGGAGCTGTTTTTT,CAWRSGPTGELFF
TRBV6-1,many,.,TRBJ1-1,TGTGCCAGCAGTGAATGGGACAAGAACACTGAAGCTTTCTTT,CASSEWDKNTEAFF
TRBV15,few,.,TRBJ1-2,TGTGCCACCAGCAGGCAGACAGGAGGCTACACCTTC,CATSRQTGGYTF
TRBV20-1,.,TRBD1,TRBJ1-5,TGCAGTGCTAGGGGACAGGGGGGAAATCAGCCCCAGCATTTT,CSARGQGGNQPQHF
TRBV5-1,many,.,TRBJ1-1,TGCGCCAGCAGCCCGGACCTCCGGGGAGTCACTGAAGCTTTCTTT,CASSPDLRGVTEAFF
TRBV5-4,many,.,TRBJ2-1,TGTGCCACGAGGGTGGACGCCGGCTCGCACAATGAGCAGTTCTTC,CATRVDAGSHNEQFF
TRBV3-1,many,TRBD1,TRBJ1-5,TGTGCCAGCAGCCAAGAGCCCGGGACAGGGAATCAGCCCCAGCATTTT,CASSQEPGTGNQPQHF
TRBV16,few,.,TRBJ1-5,TGTGCCAGCAGCCAATCGTTCAGCCAGCCCCAGCATTTT,CASSQSFSQPQHF
TRBV9,few,.,TRBJ1-5,TGTGCCAGCAGCCGTTCGGGAGGGGGCAATCAGCCCCAGCATTTT,CASSRSGGGNQPQHF
TRBV20-1,.,TRBD2,TRBJ2-3,TGCAGTGCTAGAGATGAGAGGAGGGCGGGAGTGTTTGCAGATACGCAGTATTTT,CSARDERRAGVFADTQYF
TRBV20-1,many,TRBD2,TRBJ2-1,TGCAGTGCCAGACTACTAACTAGCGGGAGTTCGCGTGAGCAGTTCTTC,CSARLLTSGSSREQFF
TRBV19,few,TRBD2,TRBJ2-3,TGTGCCAGTAGTACCGCCCGGCTAGCGGGATACTATACGCAGTATTTT,CASSTARLAGYYTQYF